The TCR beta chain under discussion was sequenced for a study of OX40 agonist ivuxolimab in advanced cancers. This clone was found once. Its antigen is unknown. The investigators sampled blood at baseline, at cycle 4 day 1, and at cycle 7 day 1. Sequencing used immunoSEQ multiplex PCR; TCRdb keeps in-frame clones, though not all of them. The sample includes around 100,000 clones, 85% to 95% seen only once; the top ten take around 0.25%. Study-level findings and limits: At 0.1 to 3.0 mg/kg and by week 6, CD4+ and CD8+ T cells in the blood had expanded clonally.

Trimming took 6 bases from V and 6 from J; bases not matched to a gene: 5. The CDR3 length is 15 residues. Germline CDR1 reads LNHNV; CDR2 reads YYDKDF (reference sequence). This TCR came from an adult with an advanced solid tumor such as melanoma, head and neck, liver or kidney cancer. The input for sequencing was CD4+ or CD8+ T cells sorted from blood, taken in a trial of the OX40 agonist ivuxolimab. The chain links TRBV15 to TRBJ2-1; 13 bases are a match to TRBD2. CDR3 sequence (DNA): TGTGCCACCAGAGGGGGACTAGCGGGACCCAATGAGCAGTTCTTC. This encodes CATRGGLAGPNEQFF.